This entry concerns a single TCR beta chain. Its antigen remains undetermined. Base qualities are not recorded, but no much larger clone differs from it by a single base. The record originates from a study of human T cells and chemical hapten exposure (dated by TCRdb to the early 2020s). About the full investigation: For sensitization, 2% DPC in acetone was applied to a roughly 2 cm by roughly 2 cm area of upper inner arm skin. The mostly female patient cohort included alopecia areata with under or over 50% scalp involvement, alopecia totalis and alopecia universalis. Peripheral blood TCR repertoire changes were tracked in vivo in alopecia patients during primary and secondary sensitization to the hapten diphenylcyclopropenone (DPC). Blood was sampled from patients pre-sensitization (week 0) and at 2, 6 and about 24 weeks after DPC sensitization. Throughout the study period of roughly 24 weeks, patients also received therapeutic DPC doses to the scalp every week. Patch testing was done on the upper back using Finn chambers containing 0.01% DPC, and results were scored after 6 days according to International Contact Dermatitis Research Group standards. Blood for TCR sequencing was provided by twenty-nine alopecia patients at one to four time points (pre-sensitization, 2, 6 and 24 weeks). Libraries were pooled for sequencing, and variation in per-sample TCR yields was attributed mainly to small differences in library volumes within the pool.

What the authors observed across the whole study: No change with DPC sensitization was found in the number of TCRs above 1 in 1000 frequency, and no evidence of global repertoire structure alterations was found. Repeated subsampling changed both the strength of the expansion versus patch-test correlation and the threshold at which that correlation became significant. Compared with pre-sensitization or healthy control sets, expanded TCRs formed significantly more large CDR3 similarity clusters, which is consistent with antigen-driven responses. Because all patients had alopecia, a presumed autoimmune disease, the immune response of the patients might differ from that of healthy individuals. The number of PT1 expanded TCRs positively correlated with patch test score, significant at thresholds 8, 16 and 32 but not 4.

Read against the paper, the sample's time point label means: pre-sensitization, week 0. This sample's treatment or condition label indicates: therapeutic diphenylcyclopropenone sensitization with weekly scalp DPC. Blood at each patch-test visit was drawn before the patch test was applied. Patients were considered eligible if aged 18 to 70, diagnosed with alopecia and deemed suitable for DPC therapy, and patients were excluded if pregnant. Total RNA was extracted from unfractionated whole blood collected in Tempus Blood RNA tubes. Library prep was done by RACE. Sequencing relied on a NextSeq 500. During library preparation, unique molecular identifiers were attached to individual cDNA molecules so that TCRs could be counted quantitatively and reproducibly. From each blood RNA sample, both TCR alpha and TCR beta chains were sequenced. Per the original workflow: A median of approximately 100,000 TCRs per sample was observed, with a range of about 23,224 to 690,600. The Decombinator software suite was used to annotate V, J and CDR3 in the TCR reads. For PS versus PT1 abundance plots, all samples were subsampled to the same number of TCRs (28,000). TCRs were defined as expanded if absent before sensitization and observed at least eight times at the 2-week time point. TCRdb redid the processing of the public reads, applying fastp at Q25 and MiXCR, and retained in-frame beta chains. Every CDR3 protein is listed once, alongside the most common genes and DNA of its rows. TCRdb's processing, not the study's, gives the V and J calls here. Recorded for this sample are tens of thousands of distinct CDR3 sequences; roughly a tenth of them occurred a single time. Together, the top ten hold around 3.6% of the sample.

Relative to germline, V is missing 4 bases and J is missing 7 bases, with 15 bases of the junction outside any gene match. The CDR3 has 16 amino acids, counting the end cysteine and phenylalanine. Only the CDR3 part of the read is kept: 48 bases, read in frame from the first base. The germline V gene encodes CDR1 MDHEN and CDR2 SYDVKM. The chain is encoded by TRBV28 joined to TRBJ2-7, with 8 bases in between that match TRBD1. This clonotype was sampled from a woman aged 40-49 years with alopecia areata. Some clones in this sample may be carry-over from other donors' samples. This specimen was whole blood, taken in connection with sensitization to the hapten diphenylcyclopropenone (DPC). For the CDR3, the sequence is CASSSPGGRGLMEQYF. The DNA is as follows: TGTGCCAGCAGTTCCCCCGGAGGCAGGGGGCTTATGGAGCAGTACTTC.